This T cell receptor beta chain was captured by sequencing in a study of T cell changes during pregnancy in multiple sclerosis (dated by TCRdb to about 2019). Regarding the study in general: Changes in the T cell repertoire over the course of pregnancy were examined in this study in women with multiple sclerosis.

Points on this clone: Its antigen is not yet known. No clone much larger than this one lies a single base away; base qualities are absent.

The CDR3 goes from the cysteine to the phenylalanine over 16 residues. The retained sequence is limited to the CDR3, 48 bases, with the frame set at the first base. A distance of 16 bases separates the germline ends of V and J, which lose 0 bases and 7 bases respectively. The germline V gene (reference sequence) yields SGHKS for CDR1 and YYEKEE for CDR2. The library was obtained by the immunoSEQ multiplex PCR assay. This immuneACCESS table, as held by TCRdb, lists in-frame sequences with V and J called but not all clones. Of the missing ones, under half trace to an unresolved V gene in checked studies; the others have no known cause. Within this sample are over 60,000 clones, with 91% of them counted one time only. The ten largest make up around 0.75% of the sample.

The source of this sequence is a female donor in good health, enrolled as a control in a pregnancy study. The source was peripheral blood, collected in the third trimester of pregnancy. The rearranged segments are TRBV5-5 and TRBJ1-4; TRBD1 is a weak D gene call, 5 bases matching. The nucleotide sequence is given as TGTGCCAGCAGCTTGGGGGACTCCCGGTGGGGTGAAAAACTGTTTTTT. Protein translation: CASSLGDSRWGEKLFF.